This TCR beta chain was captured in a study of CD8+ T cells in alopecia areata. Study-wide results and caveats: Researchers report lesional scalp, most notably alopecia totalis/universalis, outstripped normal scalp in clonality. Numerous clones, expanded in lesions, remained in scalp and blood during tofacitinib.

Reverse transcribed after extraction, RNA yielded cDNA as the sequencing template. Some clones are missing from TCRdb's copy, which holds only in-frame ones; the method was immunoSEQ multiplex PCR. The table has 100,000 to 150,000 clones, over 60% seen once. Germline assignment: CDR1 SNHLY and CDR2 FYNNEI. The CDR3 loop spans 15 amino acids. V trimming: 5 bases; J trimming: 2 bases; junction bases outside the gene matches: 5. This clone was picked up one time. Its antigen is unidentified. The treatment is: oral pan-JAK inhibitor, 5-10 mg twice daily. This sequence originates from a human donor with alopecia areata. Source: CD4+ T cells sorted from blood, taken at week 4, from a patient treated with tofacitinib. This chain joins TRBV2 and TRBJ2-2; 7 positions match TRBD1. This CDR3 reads CASSRQGSNTGELFF. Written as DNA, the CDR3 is TGTGCCAGCAGTCGACAGGGTAGTAACACCGGGGAGCTGTTTTTT.